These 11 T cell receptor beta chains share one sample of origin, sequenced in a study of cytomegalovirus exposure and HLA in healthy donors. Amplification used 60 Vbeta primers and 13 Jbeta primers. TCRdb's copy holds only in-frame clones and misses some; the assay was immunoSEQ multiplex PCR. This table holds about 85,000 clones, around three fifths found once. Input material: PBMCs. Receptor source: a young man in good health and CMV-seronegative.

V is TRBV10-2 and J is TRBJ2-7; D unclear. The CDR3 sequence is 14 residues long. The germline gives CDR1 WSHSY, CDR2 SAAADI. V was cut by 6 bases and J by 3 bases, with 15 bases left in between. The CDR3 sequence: CASRDNRVFYEQYF. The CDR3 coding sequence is TGCGCCAGCAGAGATAACCGGGTCTTCTACGAGCAGTACTTC.

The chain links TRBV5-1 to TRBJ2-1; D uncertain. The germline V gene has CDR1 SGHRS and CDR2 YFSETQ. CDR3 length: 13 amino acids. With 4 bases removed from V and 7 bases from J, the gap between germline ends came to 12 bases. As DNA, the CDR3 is TGCGCCAGCAGCCCCTACAGCTATAATGAGCAGTTCTTC. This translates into CASSPYSYNEQFF.

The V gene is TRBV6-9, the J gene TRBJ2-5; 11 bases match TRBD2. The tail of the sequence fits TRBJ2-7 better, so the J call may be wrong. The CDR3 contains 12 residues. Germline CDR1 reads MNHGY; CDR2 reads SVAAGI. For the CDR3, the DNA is TGTGCCGTAACTAGCGGGGGTTACGAGCAGTACTTC. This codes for CAVTSGGYEQYF.

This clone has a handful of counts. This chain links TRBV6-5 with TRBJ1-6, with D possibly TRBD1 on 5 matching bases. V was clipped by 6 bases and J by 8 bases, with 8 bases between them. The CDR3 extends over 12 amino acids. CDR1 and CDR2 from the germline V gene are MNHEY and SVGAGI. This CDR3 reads CASSLRDSPLHF. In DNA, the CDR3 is TGTGCCAGCAGCCTCAGGGATTCACCCCTCCACTTT.

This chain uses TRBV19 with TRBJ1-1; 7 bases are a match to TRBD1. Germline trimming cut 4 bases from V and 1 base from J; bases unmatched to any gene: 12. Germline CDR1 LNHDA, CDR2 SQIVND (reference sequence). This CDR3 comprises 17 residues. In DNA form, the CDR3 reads TGTGCCAGTAGTAAGTACAGATGGACAGGCACGAACACTGAAGCTTTCTTT. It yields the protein CASSKYRWTGTNTEAFF.

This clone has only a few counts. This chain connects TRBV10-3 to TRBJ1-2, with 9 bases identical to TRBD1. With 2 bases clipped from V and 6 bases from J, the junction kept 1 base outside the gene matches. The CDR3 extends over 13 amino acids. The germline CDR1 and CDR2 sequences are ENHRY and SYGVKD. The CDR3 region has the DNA TGTGCCATCAGTGAGGGACAGGGGAATGGCTACACCTTC. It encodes CAISEGQGNGYTF.

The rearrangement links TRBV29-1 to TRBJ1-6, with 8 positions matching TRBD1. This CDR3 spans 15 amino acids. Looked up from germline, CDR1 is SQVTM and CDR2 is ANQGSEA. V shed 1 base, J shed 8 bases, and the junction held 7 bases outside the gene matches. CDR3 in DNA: TGCAGCGTTGAAGCAGGGGGCGTAATATATTCACCCCTCCACTTT. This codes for CSVEAGGVIYSPLHF.

CDR3 sequence reads: CASSRDRRVSTRSGEQYF. CDR3 coding DNA: TGTGCCAGCAGCCGGGACAGGCGTGTATCTACCAGATCGGGCGAGCAGTACTTC. V gene TRBV5-8 combines with J gene TRBJ2-5, with TRBD1 identical over 8 bases. The J call may be in error: the DNA end matches TRBJ2-7 better. The CDR3 loop spans 18 amino acids. From germline, CDR1 is SGHTS and CDR2 YDEGEE.

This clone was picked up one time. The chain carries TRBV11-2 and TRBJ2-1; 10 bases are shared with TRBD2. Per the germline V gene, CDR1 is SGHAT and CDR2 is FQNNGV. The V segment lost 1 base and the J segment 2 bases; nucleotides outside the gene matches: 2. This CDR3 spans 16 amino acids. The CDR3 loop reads CASSLVSGGAYNEQFF. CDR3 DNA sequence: TGTGCCAGCAGCTTAGTAAGCGGGGGGGCCTACAATGAGCAGTTCTTC.

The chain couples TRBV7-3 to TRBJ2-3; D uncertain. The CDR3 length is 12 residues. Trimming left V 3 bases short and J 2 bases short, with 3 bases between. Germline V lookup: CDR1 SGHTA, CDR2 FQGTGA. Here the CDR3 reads CASSFFTDTQYF. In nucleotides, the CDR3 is TGTGCCAGCAGCTTCTTCACAGATACGCAGTATTTT.

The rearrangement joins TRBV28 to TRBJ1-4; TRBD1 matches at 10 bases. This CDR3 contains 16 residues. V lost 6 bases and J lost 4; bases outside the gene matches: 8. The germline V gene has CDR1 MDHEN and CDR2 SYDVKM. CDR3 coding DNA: TGTGCCAGCAGCGCCGGGACAGGGGCAAATAATGAAAAACTGTTTTTT. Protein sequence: CASSAGTGANNEKLFF.